This entry concerns a single T cell receptor (beta chain). This sample is part of a study of control samples from healthy donors and cancer patients. The germline V gene has CDR1 MDHEN and CDR2 SYDVKM. The CDR3 covers 16 residues. Trimming cost V 2 bases and J 0 bases, with 14 bases left between them. TCRdb's copy holds only in-frame clones and misses some; the assay was immunoSEQ multiplex PCR. The sample holds roughly 370,000 clones; about nine tenths are singletons and the top ten take around 6.8%. This clonotype originated in a man in his forties with head and neck cancer. V usage is TRBV28 and J usage is TRBJ2-7, with D hard to call. Sequencing used PBMCs. The chain's CDR3 is CASSLRLSATSYEQYF. The DNA of the CDR3 is TGTGCCAGCAGTTTAAGATTATCTGCCACCTCCTACGAGCAGTACTTC.